This entry lists 23 T cell receptor beta chains sequenced from one sample in a study of beta chain features in type 1 diabetes. Study-wide points: There was a moderate but significant shortening of TCRB CDR3s in all four CD4+ subsets of Type 1 diabetes patients.

These receptors' targets are unknown. The authors reverse transcribed all of the isolated RNA, so sequencing captured expressed TCRB transcripts. Here immunoSEQ multiplex PCR was the method, and the copy in TCRdb shows in-frame clones only, minus some. This sample has about 230,000 clones, with 16% found just once. Sequencing input: naive CD4+ T cells from blood. These receptors were obtained from a young man with type 1 diabetes.

V and J are TRBV9 and TRBJ2-2, with 7 nucleotides matching TRBD1. The CDR3 runs 18 residues. The V gene's germline CDR1 is SGDLS and CDR2 YYNGEE. Trimming removed 4 bases from V and 2 bases from J; junction bases left unmatched: 14. The DNA of the CDR3 is TGTGCCAGCAGCCCACGGCCAGGGACAGCTATTAACACCGGGGAGCTGTTTTTT. Translated: CASSPRPGTAINTGELFF. The complete variable domain, with remaining parts taken from reference TRBV9 and TRBJ2-2, reads DSGVTQTPKHLITATGQRVTLRCSPRSGDLSVYWYQQSLDQGLQFLIQYYNGEERAKGNILERFSAQQFPDLHSELNLSSLELGDSALYFCASSPRPGTAINTGELFFGEGSRLTVL.

The rearrangement links TRBV4-3 to TRBJ1-4; TRBD1 is a possible D gene (5 bases). V was clipped by 3 bases and J by 7 bases, with 21 bases between them. Per germline, CDR1 LGHNA and CDR2 YSLEER. This CDR3 is built from 17 residues. The CDR3 DNA follows: TGCGCCAGCAGCCAGGAGCTCCAGGGAACGAGTGGTGAAAAACTGTTTTTT. Translation gives CASSQELQGTSGEKLFF.

The chain links TRBV20-1 to TRBJ2-3; D gene unclear. With 5 bases removed from V and 5 bases from J, the gap between germline ends came to 8 bases. Germline CDR1 DFQATT, CDR2 SNEGSKA (reference sequence). The CDR3 length is 11 residues. The CDR3: CSAGPIDTQYF. For the CDR3, the DNA is TGCAGTGCTGGACCTATAGATACGCAGTATTTT.

The V gene is TRBV15, the J gene TRBJ1-5, with unresolved D. The V gene's germline CDR1 is LNHNV and CDR2 YYDKDF (reference sequence). CDR3 length equals 15 residues. V lost 1 base, J lost 3 bases, and 10 bases lay in between. The CDR3 coding sequence is TGTGCCACCAGCAGAGCGGGCAGCACCAATCAGCCCCAGCATTTT. It yields the protein CATSRAGSTNQPQHF. Using reference TRBV15 and TRBJ1-5 for the parts outside the CDR3, the full variable domain is DAMVIQNPRYQVTQFGKPVTLSCSQTLNHNVMYWYQQKSSQAPKLLFHYYDKDFNNEADTPDNFQSRRPNTSFCFLDIRSPGLGDTAMYLCATSRAGSTNQPQHFGDGTRLSIL.

This clone was seen more than once but under ten times. The sample has other DNA sequences that encode this CDR3 too. The gene calls are TRBV7-2 and TRBJ2-5; no reliable D call. The CDR3 is made up of 13 amino acids. Trimming took 3 bases from V and 1 from J, leaving 6 bases between them. Germline CDR1 and CDR2: SGHTA and FQGNSA. In DNA form, the CDR3 reads TGTGCCAGCAGCTTCTCCCTCCAAGAGACCCAGTACTTC. It codes for CASSFSLQETQYF.

The chain has TRBV28 and TRBJ1-2, with TRBD1 matching over 10 bases. Germline trimming cut 6 bases from V and 7 bases from J; bases unmatched to any gene: 14. CDR1 and CDR2 (germline): MDHEN, SYDVKM. The CDR3 loop spans 16 amino acids. The CDR3 coding sequence is TGTGCCAGCAGCCTACCATTTGGGACAGGGGCGTTTGGCTACACCTTC. This sequence encodes CASSLPFGTGAFGYTF.

This chain uses TRBV5-6 with TRBJ2-5; D gene ambiguous. This CDR3 is built from 13 residues. With 0 bases removed from V and 5 bases from J, the gap between germline ends came to 8 bases. Germline V lookup: CDR1 SGHDT, CDR2 YYEEEE. This CDR3 reads CASSLVNPETQYF. Written as DNA, the CDR3 is TGTGCCAGCAGCTTGGTTAATCCGGAGACCCAGTACTTC.

This clone has a handful of counts. V and J are TRBV28 and TRBJ1-2; no firm D call. CDR1 MDHEN and CDR2 SYDVKM come from the germline V gene. Trimming removed 1 base from V and 4 bases from J, with 4 bases in between. The CDR3 sequence is 12 residues long. CDR3 nucleotides: TGTGCCAGCAGTTTATTAACCTATGGCTACACCTTC. It yields the protein CASSLLTYGYTF.

The chain links TRBV27 to TRBJ2-1, with 10 positions matching TRBD2. The CDR3 covers 20 residues. The germline gives CDR1 MNHEY, CDR2 SMNVEV (reference sequence). The ends lost 5 bases at V and 3 bases at J; junction bases unmatched: 19. CDR3 coding DNA: TGTGCCAGCAGTCCCCCTCTTAGCGGGAGGTCCTCGATGGTCTACAATGAGCAGTTCTTC. Amino acid sequence: CASSPPLSGRSSMVYNEQFF.

V gene TRBV7-6 combines with J gene TRBJ2-7; a possible D gene is TRBD2 (6 bases). The germline V gene encodes CDR1 SGHVS and CDR2 FNYEAQ. This CDR3 is 13 amino acids long. V lost 3 bases and J 9 bases, leaving 15 bases between the germline ends. CDR3 region: CASSFTRDWPQYF. In DNA form, the CDR3 reads TGTGCCAGCAGCTTTACACGGGACTGGCCGCAGTACTTC.

The V gene is TRBV7-2, the J gene TRBJ2-3, with 8 bases lining up with TRBD2. Looked up from germline, CDR1 is SGHTA and CDR2 is FQGNSA. V gave up 8 bases and J gave up 1 base; unmatched junction bases: 5. The CDR3 sequence is 14 residues long. CDR3 sequence (DNA): TGTGCCAGCGCCGGGACTAGAGGCACAGATACGCAGTATTTT. Translating it yields CASAGTRGTDTQYF.

The chain joins TRBV28 to TRBJ2-4; D is perhaps TRBD2 (5 bases). This CDR3 region has 14 residues. CDR1 and CDR2 from the germline V gene are MDHEN and SYDVKM. Trimming pared 2 bases from V and 0 bases from J, leaving 5 bases between. CDR3 in DNA: TGTGCCAGCAGTTTAGAGGGAGCCAAAAACATTCAGTACTTC. This encodes CASSLEGAKNIQYF.

This clone was detected only a few times. The chain combines TRBV5-4 with TRBJ2-7; 9 positions match TRBD1. Germline trimming cut 2 bases from V and 6 bases from J; bases unmatched to any gene: 9. Germline assignment: CDR1 SGHNT and CDR2 YYREEE (reference sequence). The CDR3 is made up of 15 amino acids. For the CDR3, the DNA is TGTGCCAGCAGCTTCTATCCGGGACAGGGTAGCGAGCAGTACTTC. This translates into CASSFYPGQGSEQYF.

The chain has TRBV7-8 and TRBJ2-2; D ambiguous. The CDR3 covers 10 residues. V was cut by 8 bases and J by 6 bases, with 4 bases left in between. Looked up from germline, CDR1 is SGHVS and CDR2 is FQNEAQ. CDR3 nucleotides: TGTGCCAGCGGGCCCGGGGAGCTGTTTTTT. Protein sequence: CASGPGELFF.

This rearrangement joins TRBV4-2 to TRBJ2-1, with TRBD1 matching over 9 bases. This CDR3 contains 15 residues. The V gene end was trimmed by 1 base and the J gene end by 5 bases; junction bases not matched to a gene: 3. Looked up from germline, CDR1 is LGHNA and CDR2 is YNFKEQ. CDR3 sequence: CASSQGQGVDNEQFF. The CDR3 coding sequence is TGTGCCAGCAGCCAAGGACAGGGGGTGGACAATGAGCAGTTCTTC.

The table lists this clone with a few counts. The V call is TRBV7-2, the J call TRBJ2-6, with TRBD2 matching 7 bases. Trimming took 5 bases from V and 2 from J; bases not matched to a gene: 9. Germline V gene sequence: CDR1 SGHTA, CDR2 FQGNSA. This CDR3 comprises 17 residues. The CDR3 region has the DNA TGTGCCAGCAGCCCAGATGGAGCGGGAACTGGGGCCAACGTCCTGACTTTC. Translating gives CASSPDGAGTGANVLTF.

The chain employs TRBV18 and TRBJ2-5, with 10 bases identical to TRBD1. After removal of 3 bases from V and 2 bases from J, the junction contained 6 bases not matched to a gene. Germline assignment: CDR1 KGHSH and CDR2 LQKENI. CDR3 length: 16 amino acids. CDR3 residues: CASSPKTGGFQETQYF. CDR3 bases: TGTGCCAGCTCACCTAAGACAGGGGGCTTTCAAGAGACCCAGTACTTC.

This clone was seen a handful of times. The chain employs TRBV30 and TRBJ2-1; perhaps TRBD1 as D (6 bases). The V end lost 3 bases, the J end lost 5 bases, and 14 bases lay between the germline ends. Germline CDR1 and CDR2: GTSNPN and SVGIG (reference sequence). This CDR3 has 14 amino acids. CDR3 protein: CAWRGQGPHNEQFF. CDR3 nucleotide sequence: TGTGCCTGGAGGGGGCAGGGGCCTCACAATGAGCAGTTCTTC.

The chain carries TRBV5-1 and TRBJ2-1; a possible D gene is TRBD2 (6 bases). Trimming stripped 1 base from V and 7 bases from J, with 9 bases between. In germline, CDR1 is SGHRS, CDR2 YFSETQ. The CDR3 sequence is 13 residues long. The CDR3 DNA follows: TGCGCCAGCAGCTTGACGGAGGGTAATGAGCAGTTCTTC. It encodes CASSLTEGNEQFF.

In this sample, this clone turned up a few times. In DNA, the CDR3 is TGTGCCAGCAGCTTGGGACAGCTAAACACAGATACGCAGTATTTT. It is translated as CASSLGQLNTDTQYF. This chain connects TRBV5-4 to TRBJ2-3, with D possibly matching TRBD1 (5 bases). The CDR3 totals 15 residues. V was pared by 0 bases and J by 2 bases, with 10 bases between. Germline CDR1 and CDR2: SGHNT and YYREEE (reference sequence).

In this sample, this clone turned up a few times. Distinct nucleotide sequences in the sample also encode this CDR3. The V and J genes are TRBV29-1 and TRBJ2-1; a possible D gene is TRBD1 (5 bases). Germline CDR1 SQVTM, CDR2 ANQGSEA. With 0 bases removed from V and 0 bases from J, the gap between germline ends came to 12 bases. This CDR3 is 16 amino acids long. CDR3: CSVEDLGASSYNEQFF. CDR3 in DNA: TGCAGCGTTGAAGATCTAGGGGCTAGCTCCTACAATGAGCAGTTCTTC.

This clone was counted only a few times. The rearrangement uses TRBV29-1 and TRBJ2-2; 8 bases are a match to TRBD1. Looked up from germline, CDR1 is SQVTM and CDR2 is ANQGSEA. The trim removed 6 bases at V and 1 base at J, leaving 7 bases unmatched. The CDR3 sequence is 15 residues long. CDR3 DNA: TGCAGCGTCCAACGGGGGACAGGGAACACCGGGGAGCTGTTTTTT. Its translation is CSVQRGTGNTGELFF.

There are a few counts of this clone. The chain has TRBV7-6 and TRBJ2-1; 7 nucleotides match TRBD2. Trimming at V came to 1 base and at J to 8 bases, leaving 2 bases not matched to a gene. Germline V gene lookup returns CDR1 SGHVS and CDR2 FNYEAQ. The CDR3 contains 13 residues. CDR3 nucleotide sequence: TGTGCCAGCAGCTTAGGACTAGCTGATGAGCAGTTCTTC. It encodes CASSLGLADEQFF.